This TCR beta chain was documented in a study of blood T cells in healthy people across ages. As regards this clonotype: Its cognate antigen is unknown. Since a much larger clone is just one base distant, this may be a read error.

Broader study findings: Researchers report that TCR beta diversity correlated strongly with naive T cell percentage.

This CDR3 has 15 amino acids. V shed 4 bases, J shed 6 bases, and the junction held 7 bases outside the gene matches. It was with a sample-barcoded 5' primer and a J-beta primer mix that a second PCR of about 7 to 12 cycles was run. TCRdb re-called the 5' RACE reads with MiXCR, one entry per CDR3 protein. The sample records just over 800,000 distinct CDR3 sequences, around 68% being singletons. This rearrangement joins TRBV12-3 or TRBV12-4 to TRBJ2-3; 10 bases are shared with TRBD2. The sample was blood. The sequence was obtained from a man under 40 in good health. The CDR3 DNA reads TGTGCCAGCAGTTCCTCTAGCGGGGGTAGGGATACGCAGTATTTT. Residues: CASSSSSGGRDTQYF.